The 24 T cell receptor beta chains in this list originate from one sample, sequenced in a study of beta chain features in type 1 diabetes. The authors reverse transcribed all of the isolated RNA, so sequencing captured expressed TCRB transcripts. The protocol was immunoSEQ multiplex PCR, while the TCRdb copy is restricted to in-frame clones and leaves out a portion. The data hold about 250,000 clones, with approximately 14% observed a single time. The source material was naive CD4+ T cells from blood. These receptors were collected from a woman between 40 and 50 years old in good health.

The chain carries TRBV7-9 and TRBJ1-1; TRBD1 matches 7 bases. The CDR3 totals 13 residues. V lost 1 base to trimming and J lost 11 bases; unmatched junction nucleotides: 7. CDR1 is SEHNR and CDR2 is FQNEAQ in the germline V gene (reference sequence). CDR3 protein: CASSLGQGRGAFF. In DNA, the CDR3 is TGTGCCAGCAGCTTAGGACAGGGCCGTGGGGCTTTCTTT. Together with reference TRBV7-9 and TRBJ1-1, the CDR3 gives the full variable domain: DTGVSQNPRHKITKRGQNVTFRCDPISEHNRLYWYRQTLGQGPEFLTYFQNEAQLEKSRLLSDRFSAERPKGSFSTLEIQRTEQGDSAMYLCASSLGQGRGAFFGQGTRLTVV.

This clone was counted only a few times. The chain links TRBV5-1 to TRBJ1-6; possibly TRBD1 for D (5 bases). With 3 bases removed from V and 13 bases from J, the gap between germline ends came to 14 bases. Germline values: CDR1 SGHRS, CDR2 YFSETQ. This CDR3 is built from 13 residues. This CDR3 reads CASSSDGTAPLHF. Written as DNA, the CDR3 is TGCGCCAGCAGCTCGGACGGGACTGCGCCCCTCCACTTT.

This clone has a handful of counts. The chain combines TRBV9 with TRBJ2-1, with TRBD2 matching over 8 bases. This CDR3 region has 15 residues. Losses at the gene ends were 0 bases for V and 7 bases for J; bases not matched to a gene: 6. Per the germline V gene, CDR1 is SGDLS and CDR2 is YYNGEE. CDR3 residues: CASSVGSSGANEQFF. For the CDR3, the DNA is TGTGCCAGCAGCGTAGGTAGTAGCGGGGCGAATGAGCAGTTCTTC.

This clone was seen a handful of times. The chain couples TRBV2 to TRBJ2-1; 9 bases align to TRBD2. V trimming: 6 bases; J trimming: 5 bases; junction bases outside the gene matches: 11. Per the germline V gene, CDR1 is SNHLY and CDR2 is FYNNEI. CDR3 length: 16 residues. CDR3 sequence reads: CASSPAGTSIDNEQFF. The DNA for the CDR3 is TGTGCCAGCAGCCCAGCCGGGACTAGCATTGACAATGAGCAGTTCTTC.

The chain joins TRBV19 to TRBJ2-3; perhaps TRBD1 as D (7 bases). Per germline, CDR1 LNHDA and CDR2 SQIVND (reference sequence). The CDR3 runs to 15 residues. Trimming pared 6 bases from V and 0 bases from J, leaving 13 bases between. CDR3 loop: CASRTSGGSTDTQYF. In DNA, the CDR3 is TGTGCCAGTAGGACCTCAGGGGGGAGCACAGATACGCAGTATTTT.

This clone was counted only a few times. The genes are TRBV6-6 and TRBJ2-5, with D possibly being TRBD2 (6 bases). In germline, CDR1 is MNHNY, CDR2 SVGAGI (reference sequence). The ends were cut back, 9 bases at V and 9 bases at J, with 17 bases in the middle. The CDR3 loop spans 12 amino acids. This chain's CDR3 is CASHRLDSPQYF. As DNA, the CDR3 is TGTGCCAGTCACAGACTAGACTCGCCCCAGTACTTC.

This clone has more than one count but fewer than ten. This chain links TRBV10-1 with TRBJ2-5; 8 bases match TRBD1. The CDR3 is 14 residues long. Germline CDR1 is WNHNN and CDR2 is SYGVQD (reference sequence). Germline trimming cut 8 bases from V and 3 bases from J; bases unmatched to any gene: 8. The CDR3 loop reads CASGSGTGEETQYF. The CDR3 DNA sequence: TGCGCCAGCGGGTCCGGGACAGGCGAAGAGACCCAGTACTTC.

This clone was seen more than once but under ten times. The chain couples TRBV27 to TRBJ1-1, with a possible D match to TRBD1 (5 bases). The germline V and J ends were trimmed by 5 bases and 10 bases, with 23 bases remaining between them. The CDR3 sequence is 15 residues long. The germline gives CDR1 MNHEY, CDR2 SMNVEV (reference sequence). CDR3 DNA sequence: TGTGCCAGCAGTCTAGGGGTCTTGGGGCGATATCGAGCTTTCTTT. Translating gives CASSLGVLGRYRAFF.

The chain uses TRBV19 and TRBJ2-3, with TRBD2 matching over 7 bases. Germline V CDR1 and CDR2: LNHDA, SQIVND (reference sequence). Unmatched junction bases numbered 19, after V lost 7 bases and J lost 6 bases. This CDR3 is built from 17 residues. Here the CDR3 DNA reads TGTGCCAGTACTACTCGGGGTAGCGGGTCTTACGGGGATACGCAGTATTTT. This translates into CASTTRGSGSYGDTQYF.

CDR3 in amino acids: CASWGTGRDGYTF. DNA for the CDR3: TGTGCCAGCTGGGGCACAGGGCGGGATGGCTACACCTTC. The chain has TRBV6-6 and TRBJ1-2; a weak D match, TRBD1 (6 bases). CDR1 MNHNY and CDR2 SVGAGI come from the germline V gene (reference sequence). This CDR3 is built from 13 residues. The germline V and J ends were trimmed by 8 bases and 6 bases, with 16 bases remaining between them.

In the case of this clone: A junction end diverges from the germline sequence, so it may reflect a read error. The rearrangement uses TRBV7-7 and TRBJ2-1; TRBD1 matches 10 bases. This CDR3 comprises 16 residues. Germline CDR1 reads SSHAT; CDR2 reads FNYEAQ (reference sequence). CDR3 sequence reads: CASSLELGTGDSEQFF. CDR3 bases: TGTGCTAGCAGCTTAGAGCTTGGGACAGGGGATAGTGAGCAGTTCTTC.

This clone has a handful of counts. The chain couples TRBV5-1 to TRBJ2-7; no reliable D call. CDR3 size: 14 residues. Looked up from germline, CDR1 is SGHRS and CDR2 is YFSETQ. Trimming cost V 0 bases and J 0 bases, with 7 bases left between them. CDR3 in amino acids: CASSLGPSSYEQYF. The CDR3 nucleotides read TGCGCCAGCAGCTTGGGCCCTAGCTCCTACGAGCAGTACTTC.

This clone was seen a few times. The chain joins TRBV27 to TRBJ1-5, with a possible D match to TRBD1 (5 bases). This CDR3 has 16 residues. CDR1 is MNHEY, CDR2 SMNVEV, per germline (reference sequence). With 2 bases removed from V and 4 bases from J, the gap between germline ends came to 15 bases. The CDR3 bases are TGTGCCAGCAGTTTAAGTCAGGGATTGGGGAATCAGCCCCAGCATTTT. The encoded protein is CASSLSQGLGNQPQHF.

This clone was observed at least ten times. This chain uses TRBV7-9 with TRBJ2-3; no definite D call. CDR1 is SEHNR, CDR2 FQNEAQ, per germline (reference sequence). V lost 3 bases and J 6 bases, leaving 7 bases between the germline ends. The CDR3 has 12 amino acids. The CDR3 region is CASSLTPDTQYF. CDR3 nucleotides: TGTGCCAGCAGCTTGACACCCGATACGCAGTATTTT.

This clone showed up just a few times. The chain employs TRBV18 and TRBJ2-7; 7 nucleotides agree with TRBD1. Germline V gene lookup returns CDR1 KGHSH and CDR2 LQKENI. The CDR3 contains 15 residues. Unmatched junction bases numbered 5, after V lost 2 bases and J lost 1 base. The CDR3 DNA reads TGTGCCAGCTCACCAGGGACAGCATCTTCCTACGAGCAGTACTTC. This gives the protein CASSPGTASSYEQYF. Combining the CDR3 with reference TRBV18 and TRBJ2-7 gives the whole variable domain NAGVMQNPRHLVRRRGQEARLRCSPMKGHSHVYWYRQLPEEGLKFMVYLQKENIIDESGMPKERFSAEFPKEGPSILRIQQVVRGDSAAYFCASSPGTASSYEQYFGPGTRLTVT.

The chain recombines TRBV5-6 with TRBJ1-1; D remains unclear. With 1 base removed from V and 3 bases from J, the gap between germline ends came to 13 bases. Germline V gene sequence: CDR1 SGHDT, CDR2 YYEEEE. This CDR3 comprises 15 residues. CDR3 amino acids: CASSLLRYPDTEAFF. CDR3 coding DNA: TGTGCCAGCAGCTTGTTGAGGTATCCAGACACTGAAGCTTTCTTT. Variable domain in full (rest from reference TRBV5-6 and TRBJ1-1): DAGVTQSPTHLIKTRGQQVTLRCSPKSGHDTVSWYQQALGQGPQFIFQYYEEEERQRGNFPDRFSGHQFPNYSSELNVNALLLGDSALYLCASSLLRYPDTEAFFGQGTRLTVV.

This clone was detected once. The J gene is TRBJ2-7, the V gene TRBV7-2; maybe TRBD1 (5 bases). The CDR3 contains 15 residues. Germline CDR1 is SGHTA and CDR2 is FQGNSA. The ends were cut back, 2 bases at V and 5 bases at J, with 16 bases in the middle. The CDR3 nucleotides are TGTGCCAGCAGCTTATTTATGGCAGGGAAAGACGAGCAGTACTTC. This sequence encodes CASSLFMAGKDEQYF.

The sample holds a few counts of this clone. The rearrangement links TRBV5-4 to TRBJ2-3; TRBD2 might be the D (7 bases). The CDR3 has 16 amino acids. V was cut by 0 bases and J by 5 bases, with 16 bases left in between. Germline CDR1 is SGHNT and CDR2 is YYREEE (reference sequence). CDR3 in DNA: TGTGCCAGCAGCTTGGAAGGGGGGGGGCCTGGAGATACGCAGTATTTT. Translating gives CASSLEGGGPGDTQYF.

V gene TRBV6-5 combines with J gene TRBJ2-2; D is undetermined. Germline V gene sequence: CDR1 MNHEY, CDR2 SVGAGI. The V end was cut by 0 bases, the J end by 6 bases, with 5 bases between. The CDR3 has 13 residues. DNA for the CDR3: TGTGCCAGCAGTTACTCGCGAGCCGGGGAGCTGTTTTTT. Translating it yields CASSYSRAGELFF.

This clone was seen only a few times. V gene TRBV27 combines with J gene TRBJ2-7, with 7 bases matching TRBD2. Germline loops: CDR1 MNHEY, CDR2 SMNVEV (reference sequence). After removal of 3 bases from V and 2 bases from J, the junction contained 4 bases not matched to a gene. This CDR3 region has 14 residues. The CDR3 is CASSFGLAAYEQYF. The CDR3 coding sequence is TGTGCCAGCAGTTTTGGCCTAGCGGCCTACGAGCAGTACTTC.

This clone was found a few times. V is TRBV11-2 and J is TRBJ2-5; 13 bases are shared with TRBD2. The CDR3 runs 20 residues. With 0 bases clipped from V and 2 bases from J, the junction kept 12 bases outside the gene matches. Germline V gene data show CDR1 as SGHAT and CDR2 as FQNNGV. CDR3 nucleotides: TGTGCCAGCAGCTTAGAACTCACTAGCGGGGGGGCCGGAGGACAAGAGACCCAGTACTTC. This encodes CASSLELTSGGAGGQETQYF.

This clone was seen only a few times. The chain joins TRBV11-2 to TRBJ2-3; maybe TRBD2 (7 bases). In germline, CDR1 is SGHAT, CDR2 FQNNGV. This CDR3 contains 15 residues. Trimming stripped 3 bases from V and 8 bases from J, with 18 bases between. In DNA, the CDR3 is TGTGCCAGCAGCTTGGGCGGGGGCCGATTAAGTACGCAGTATTTT. As protein: CASSLGGGRLSTQYF.

The chain joins TRBV29-1 to TRBJ2-7; perhaps TRBD1 as D (5 bases). V lost 4 bases and J lost 6, with 16 bases in between. This CDR3 is 13 amino acids long. Germline-derived CDR1 and CDR2 are SQVTM and ANQGSEA. CDR3 loop: CSVVVGVGLEQYF. As DNA, the CDR3 is TGCAGCGTTGTTGTAGGGGTAGGGCTCGAGCAGTACTTC.

This chain links TRBV5-1 with TRBJ2-5; D remains unclear. The J call may be faulty, since TRBJ2-7 better matches the DNA end. This CDR3 is 13 amino acids long. Per germline, CDR1 SGHRS and CDR2 YFSETQ. CDR3 nucleotides: TGCGCCAGCAGCTTTCTCGGCAGGAACGAGCAGTACTTC. This sequence encodes CASSFLGRNEQYF.